Included here is one T cell receptor (beta chain) sequence, with context. Libraries were prepared by immunoSEQ multiplex PCR; TCRdb keeps only in-frame clonotypes and omits some of them. The table shows a few hundred thousand clones, with 85% to 90% occurring only once. Germline V CDR1 and CDR2: LNHDA, SQIVND (reference sequence). The length of the CDR3 is 15 residues. Germline trimming cut 1 base from V and 6 bases from J; bases unmatched to any gene: 4. This entry is derived from a study of blood T cell repertoires in COVID-19. Study-level information: Acute and convalescent COVID-19 specimens originated in the United States, Italy and Spain.

The genes are TRBV19 and TRBJ2-3, with 10 bases identical to TRBD2. This receptor was identified in a woman aged 40 to 55 who had recovered from COVID-19. Source material: peripheral blood. DNA for the CDR3: TGTGCCAGTAGTATAGCCACTAGCGGGATTGATACGCAGTATTTT. Translated: CASSIATSGIDTQYF.